Sequencing of this T cell receptor (beta chain) was carried out in a study of Tregs in tolerant kidney transplant recipients. This clone was seen more than once but under ten times. Its antigen is still unknown. Some clones are missing from TCRdb's copy, which holds only in-frame ones; the method was immunoSEQ multiplex PCR. The top ten clones hold roughly 4% of a sample with approximately 60,000 clones, about 90% of them seen once. Recipients received nonmyeloablative bone marrow transplants from related graft donors, with transient mixed chimerism. Overall study findings and caveats: For some patients, primers changed over time, blocking nucleotide-level comparison. Biological reproducibility was not directly addressed, but technical replication error appeared minimal. Validation in larger populations is needed because few patients were studied.

Trimming cost V 4 bases and J 8 bases; bases outside gene matches: 8. Germline assignment: CDR1 SGHAT and CDR2 FQNNGV. The CDR3 length is 14 residues. The TCR was taken from a human patient who received a combined kidney and bone marrow transplant. Certain T cells may be donor cells from the graft. Sequences were derived from CD4+ T cells from blood (PBMCs), sampled 6 months after the transplant. The chain links TRBV11-2 to TRBJ2-1; 7 bases are shared with TRBD2. This CDR3 is CASSSWTSWDEQFF. In DNA form, the CDR3 reads TGTGCCAGCAGCTCCTGGACTAGTTGGGATGAGCAGTTCTTC.